This T cell receptor (beta chain) was recorded in a study of naive and memory T cell subsets. Findings and caveats of the study: A few larger clonotypes appeared in naive repertoires, especially CD8, possibly memory cells re-expressing CD45RA. In CD4 and CD8 cells, diversity dropped from naive through EMRA.

Germline-derived CDR1 and CDR2 are SGHVT and SQSDAQ. Trimming cost V 3 bases and J 5 bases, with 12 bases left between them. CDR3 length: 14 amino acids. Points on this clonotype: Its antigen remains unidentified.

Both TRBC1 and TRBC2 were covered by a beta constant-region primer of two equimolar oligonucleotides. The ligated cDNA underwent four PCR rounds using SP2 and nested alpha and beta constant-region primers. TCRdb ran MiXCR on the UMI-ligation and nested PCR reads and lists one entry per CDR3 protein. Here the sample spans about 90,000 distinct CDR3 sequences, roughly 10% being singletons. Overnight CMV lysate stimulation of fresh PBMCs defined donor CMV status by CD4+ IFNgamma. Cells stained for CD3, CD4, CD8, CD45RA and CD27 were sorted into four subsets. This chain joins TRBV7-4 and TRBJ2-3; a possible D gene is TRBD2 (5 bases). The source material was naive CD4+ T cells from blood. This TCR derives from a human donor in good health. CDR3 protein: CASSFVAGEDTQYF. CDR3 nucleotides: TGTGCCAGCAGCTTCGTAGCCGGGGAAGATACGCAGTATTTT.